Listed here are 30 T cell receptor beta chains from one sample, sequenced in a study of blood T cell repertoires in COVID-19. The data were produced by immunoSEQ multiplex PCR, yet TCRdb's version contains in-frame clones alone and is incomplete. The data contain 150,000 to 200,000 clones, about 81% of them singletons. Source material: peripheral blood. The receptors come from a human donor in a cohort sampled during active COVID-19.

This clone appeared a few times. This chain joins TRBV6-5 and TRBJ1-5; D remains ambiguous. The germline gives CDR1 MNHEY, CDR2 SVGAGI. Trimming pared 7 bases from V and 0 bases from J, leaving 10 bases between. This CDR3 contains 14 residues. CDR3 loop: CASNGVYSNQPQHF. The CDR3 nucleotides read TGTGCCAGCAACGGGGTGTATAGCAATCAGCCCCAGCATTTT.

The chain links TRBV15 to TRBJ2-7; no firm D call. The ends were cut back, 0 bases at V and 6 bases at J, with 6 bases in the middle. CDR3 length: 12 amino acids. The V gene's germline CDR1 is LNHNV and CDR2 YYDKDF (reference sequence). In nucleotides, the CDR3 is TGTGCCACCAGCAGAGACGGGTCCGAGCAGTACTTC. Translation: CATSRDGSEQYF.

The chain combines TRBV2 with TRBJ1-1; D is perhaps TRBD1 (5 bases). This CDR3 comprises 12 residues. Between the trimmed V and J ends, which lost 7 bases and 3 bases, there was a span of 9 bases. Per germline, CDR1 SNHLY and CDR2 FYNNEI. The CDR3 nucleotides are TGTGCCAGCAAGGACACATACACTGAAGCTTTCTTT. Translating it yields CASKDTYTEAFF.

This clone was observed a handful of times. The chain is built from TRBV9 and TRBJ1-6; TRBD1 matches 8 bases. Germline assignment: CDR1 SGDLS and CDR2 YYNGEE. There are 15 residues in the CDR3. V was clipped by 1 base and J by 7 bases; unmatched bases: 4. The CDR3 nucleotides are TGTGCCAGCAGCGTATTGGGGACAGGAAATTCACCCCTCCACTTT. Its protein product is CASSVLGTGNSPLHF. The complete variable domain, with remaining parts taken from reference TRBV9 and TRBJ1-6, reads DSGVTQTPKHLITATGQRVTLRCSPRSGDLSVYWYQQSLDQGLQFLIQYYNGEERAKGNILERFSAQQFPDLHSELNLSSLELGDSALYFCASSVLGTGNSPLHFGNGTRLTVT.

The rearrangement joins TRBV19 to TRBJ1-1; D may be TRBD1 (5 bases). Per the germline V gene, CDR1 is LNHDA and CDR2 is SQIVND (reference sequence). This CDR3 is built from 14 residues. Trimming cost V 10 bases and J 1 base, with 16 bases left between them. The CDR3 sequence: CATKRGTQNTEAFF. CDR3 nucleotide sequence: TGTGCCACCAAGCGGGGCACCCAGAACACTGAAGCTTTCTTT.

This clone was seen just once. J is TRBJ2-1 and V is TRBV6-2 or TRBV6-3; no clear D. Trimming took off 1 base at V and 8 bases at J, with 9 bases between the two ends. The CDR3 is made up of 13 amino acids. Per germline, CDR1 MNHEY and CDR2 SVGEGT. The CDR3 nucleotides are TGTGCCAGCAGTTACTACCAAGCCCATGAGCAGTTCTTC. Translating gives CASSYYQAHEQFF.

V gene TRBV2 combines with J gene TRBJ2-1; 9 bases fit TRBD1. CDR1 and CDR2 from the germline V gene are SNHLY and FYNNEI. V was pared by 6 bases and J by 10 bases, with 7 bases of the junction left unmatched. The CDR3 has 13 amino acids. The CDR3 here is CASSGTGREEQFF. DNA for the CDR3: TGTGCCAGCAGCGGGACAGGGCGGGAAGAGCAGTTCTTC.

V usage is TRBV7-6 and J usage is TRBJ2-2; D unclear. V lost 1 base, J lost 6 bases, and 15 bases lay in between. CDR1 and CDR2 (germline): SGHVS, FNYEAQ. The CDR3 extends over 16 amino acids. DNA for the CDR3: TGTGCCAGCAGCTTAGGTGCCGGTCGGGTCCCCGGGGAGCTGTTTTTT. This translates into CASSLGAGRVPGELFF.

In DNA, the CDR3 is TGCGCCAGCAGCCAAGAATGGGACAGGGGGATTTCTAATGAAAAACTGTTTTTT. Translation: CASSQEWDRGISNEKLFF. This chain connects TRBV4-1 to TRBJ1-4, with 11 bases lining up with TRBD1. Per germline, CDR1 MGHRA and CDR2 YSYEKL. The V and J ends lost 0 bases and 3 bases, in that order; junction bases with no gene match: 6. The CDR3 is 18 residues long.

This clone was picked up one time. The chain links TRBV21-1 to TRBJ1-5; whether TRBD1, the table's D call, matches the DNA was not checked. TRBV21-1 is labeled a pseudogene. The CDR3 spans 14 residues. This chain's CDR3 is CASSKGQGNQPQHF. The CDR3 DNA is TGTGCCAGCAGCAAGGGGCAGGGTAATCAGCCCCAGCATTTT.

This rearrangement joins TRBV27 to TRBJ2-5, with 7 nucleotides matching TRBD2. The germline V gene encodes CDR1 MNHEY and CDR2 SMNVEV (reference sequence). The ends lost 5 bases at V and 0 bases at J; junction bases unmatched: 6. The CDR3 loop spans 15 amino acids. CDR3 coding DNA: TGTGCCAGCAGTCCCTCCGGGGGGTACCAAGAGACCCAGTACTTC. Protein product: CASSPSGGYQETQYF.

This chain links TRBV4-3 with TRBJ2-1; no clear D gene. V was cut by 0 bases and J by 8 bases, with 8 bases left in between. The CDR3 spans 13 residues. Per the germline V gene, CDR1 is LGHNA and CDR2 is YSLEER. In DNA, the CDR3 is TGCGCCAGCAGCCAAGATCCCGGTCATGAGCAGTTCTTC. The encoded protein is CASSQDPGHEQFF.

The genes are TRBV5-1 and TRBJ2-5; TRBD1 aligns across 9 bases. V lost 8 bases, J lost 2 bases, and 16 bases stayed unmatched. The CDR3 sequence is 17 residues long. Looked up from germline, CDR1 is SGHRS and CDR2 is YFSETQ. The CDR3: CASRPGTGISGQETQYF. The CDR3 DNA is TGCGCCAGTCGCCCCGGGACAGGGATAAGTGGGCAAGAGACCCAGTACTTC.

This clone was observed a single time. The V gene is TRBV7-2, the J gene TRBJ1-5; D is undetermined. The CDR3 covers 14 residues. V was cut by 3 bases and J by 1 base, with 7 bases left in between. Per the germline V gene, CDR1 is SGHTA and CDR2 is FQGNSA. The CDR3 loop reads CASSFPGSNQPQHF. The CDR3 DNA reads TGTGCCAGCAGCTTCCCAGGCAGCAATCAGCCCCAGCATTTT.

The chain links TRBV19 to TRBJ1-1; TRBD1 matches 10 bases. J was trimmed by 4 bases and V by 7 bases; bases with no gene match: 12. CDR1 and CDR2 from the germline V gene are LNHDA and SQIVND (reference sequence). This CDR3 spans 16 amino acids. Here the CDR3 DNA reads TGTGCCAGTACTTTTAACCGGGACAGGGGTTCCACTGAAGCTTTCTTT. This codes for CASTFNRDRGSTEAFF.

The CDR3 nucleotides read TGCGCCAGCAGCCAAGAAGGAGGAGGACAGAAGTTCTATGGCTACACCTTC. Protein sequence: CASSQEGGGQKFYGYTF. This chain links TRBV4-3 with TRBJ1-2, with D maybe TRBD1 (6 bases). Germline V gene sequence: CDR1 LGHNA, CDR2 YSLEER. The CDR3 is 17 residues long. V lost 0 bases and J lost 4, with 18 bases in between.

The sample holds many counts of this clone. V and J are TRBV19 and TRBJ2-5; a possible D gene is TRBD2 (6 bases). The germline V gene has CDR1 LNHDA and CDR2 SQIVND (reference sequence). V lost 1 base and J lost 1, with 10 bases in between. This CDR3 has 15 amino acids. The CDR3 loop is CASSIAGVSQETQYF. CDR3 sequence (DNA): TGTGCCAGTAGTATAGCGGGAGTCTCCCAAGAGACCCAGTACTTC.

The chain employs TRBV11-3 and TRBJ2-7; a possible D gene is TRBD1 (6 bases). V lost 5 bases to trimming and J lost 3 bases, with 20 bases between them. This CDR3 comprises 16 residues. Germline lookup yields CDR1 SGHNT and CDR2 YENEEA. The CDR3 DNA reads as TGTGCCAGCAGCCGGAGCGGACAGTTTGTTAGCTACGAGCAGTACTTC. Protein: CASSRSGQFVSYEQYF.

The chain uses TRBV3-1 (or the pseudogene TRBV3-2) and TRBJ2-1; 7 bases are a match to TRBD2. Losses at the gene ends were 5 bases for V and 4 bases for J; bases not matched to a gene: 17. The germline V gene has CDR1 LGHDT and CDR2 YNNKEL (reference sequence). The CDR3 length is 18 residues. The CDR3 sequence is CASSSSPKTSFSYNEQFF. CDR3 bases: TGTGCCAGCAGCTCCTCCCCCAAGACTAGCTTCTCTTACAATGAGCAGTTCTTC.

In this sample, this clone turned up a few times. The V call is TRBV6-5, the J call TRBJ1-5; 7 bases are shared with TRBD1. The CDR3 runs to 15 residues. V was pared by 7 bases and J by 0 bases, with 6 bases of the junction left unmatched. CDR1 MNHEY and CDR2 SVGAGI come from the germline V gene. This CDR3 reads CASTWTGDSNQPQHF. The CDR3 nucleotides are TGTGCCAGCACCTGGACAGGCGATAGCAATCAGCCCCAGCATTTT.

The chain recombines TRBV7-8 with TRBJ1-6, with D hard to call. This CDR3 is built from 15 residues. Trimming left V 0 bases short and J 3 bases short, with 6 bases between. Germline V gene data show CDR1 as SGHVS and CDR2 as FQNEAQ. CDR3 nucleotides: TGTGCCAGCAGCTTAGCTGGCCTCTATAATTCACCCCTCCACTTT. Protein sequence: CASSLAGLYNSPLHF. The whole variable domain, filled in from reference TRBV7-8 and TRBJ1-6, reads GAGVSQSPRYKVAKRGQDVALRCDPISGHVSLFWYQQALGQGPEFLTYFQNEAQLDKSGLPSDRFFAERPEGSVSTLKIQRTQQEDSAVYLCASSLAGLYNSPLHFGNGTRLTVT.

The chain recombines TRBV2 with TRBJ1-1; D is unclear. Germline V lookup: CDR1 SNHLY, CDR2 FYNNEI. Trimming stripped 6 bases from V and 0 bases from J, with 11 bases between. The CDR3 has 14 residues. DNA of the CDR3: TGTGCCAGCAGGCTCGGAGATCTGAACACTGAAGCTTTCTTT. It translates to CASRLGDLNTEAFF.

CDR3 amino acids: CASTSDNSYNEQFF. The CDR3 nucleotides read TGTGCCAGCACTAGCGACAACTCCTACAATGAGCAGTTCTTC. This chain links TRBV2 with TRBJ2-1; D perhaps matches TRBD2 (6 bases). The CDR3 extends over 14 amino acids. Germline assignment: CDR1 SNHLY and CDR2 FYNNEI. Trimming removed 7 bases from V and 0 bases from J, with 10 bases in between.

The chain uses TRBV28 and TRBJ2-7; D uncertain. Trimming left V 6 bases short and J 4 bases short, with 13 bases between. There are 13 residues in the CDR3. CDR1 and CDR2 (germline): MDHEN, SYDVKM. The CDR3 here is CASSPNLKYEQYF. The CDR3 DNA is TGTGCCAGCAGCCCTAACCTGAAATACGAGCAGTACTTC.

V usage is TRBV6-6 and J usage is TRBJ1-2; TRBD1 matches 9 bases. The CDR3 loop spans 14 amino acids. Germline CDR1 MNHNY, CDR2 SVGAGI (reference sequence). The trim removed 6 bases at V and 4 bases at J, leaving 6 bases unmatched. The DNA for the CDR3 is TGTGCCAGCAGCCCTCCGACAGGGGGCTATGGCTACACCTTC. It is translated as CASSPPTGGYGYTF.

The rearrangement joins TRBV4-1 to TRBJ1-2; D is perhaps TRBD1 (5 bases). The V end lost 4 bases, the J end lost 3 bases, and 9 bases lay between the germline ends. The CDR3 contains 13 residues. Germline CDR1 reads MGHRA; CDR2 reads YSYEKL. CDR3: CASSLGGDYGYTF. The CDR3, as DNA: TGCGCCAGCAGCCTCGGGGGGGACTATGGCTACACCTTC.

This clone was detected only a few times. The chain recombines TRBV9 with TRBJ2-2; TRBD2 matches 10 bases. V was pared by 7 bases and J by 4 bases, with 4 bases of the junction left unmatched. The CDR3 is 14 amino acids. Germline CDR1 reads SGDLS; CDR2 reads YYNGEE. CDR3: CASRWTSGTGELFF. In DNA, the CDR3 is TGTGCCAGCCGCTGGACTAGCGGCACCGGGGAGCTGTTTTTT.

The CDR3 spells CAWSTVDEQYF. The CDR3 bases are TGTGCCTGGAGTACCGTAGACGAGCAGTACTTC. The chain employs TRBV30 and TRBJ2-7; D ambiguous. Trimming left V 2 bases short and J 5 bases short, with 7 bases between. This CDR3 comprises 11 residues. Per the germline V gene, CDR1 is GTSNPN and CDR2 is SVGIG (reference sequence).

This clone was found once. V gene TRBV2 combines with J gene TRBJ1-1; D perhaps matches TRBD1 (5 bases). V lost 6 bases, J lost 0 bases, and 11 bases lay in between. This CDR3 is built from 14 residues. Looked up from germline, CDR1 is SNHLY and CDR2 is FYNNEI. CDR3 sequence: CASRVTELNTEAFF. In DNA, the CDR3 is TGTGCCAGCAGAGTGACAGAGTTGAACACTGAAGCTTTCTTT.

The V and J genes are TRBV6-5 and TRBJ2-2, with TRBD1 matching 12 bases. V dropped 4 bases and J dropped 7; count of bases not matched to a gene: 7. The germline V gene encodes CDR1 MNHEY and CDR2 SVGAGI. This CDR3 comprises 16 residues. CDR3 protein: CASSFGTGGIGGELFF. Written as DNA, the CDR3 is TGTGCCAGCAGTTTCGGGACAGGGGGCATAGGCGGGGAGCTGTTTTTT.